These 10 T cell receptor beta chains came from one sample sequenced in a study of response to subunit inactivated influenza vaccine (dated by TCRdb to the late 2010s). The method behind the library was RT-PCR. The sequencer was an Illumina HiSeq 2500. The raw public data were reprocessed by TCRdb itself: fastp quality trimming at Q25, MiXCR clonotype calling, in-frame beta chains only. A single entry per CDR3 protein holds the most common genes and DNA from its merged rows. Here the sample has some 600,000 distinct CDR3 sequences; 14% occur a single time. The ten most abundant clones make up 7.6% of the sample. Here the sequenced sample was PBMCs from blood, taken approximately 15 days before vaccination. The receptors shown here come from a man in his fifties who received an inactivated influenza vaccine. Donor details come from another sample of the same person, matched by shared clones.

The rearrangement uses TRBV11-2 and TRBJ2-3; the D is unclear. The germline V and J ends were trimmed by 0 bases and 1 base, with 20 bases remaining between them. The CDR3 runs 19 residues. CDR1 SGHAT and CDR2 FQNNGV come from the germline V gene. CDR3 sequence: CASSLDPAAPIYGTDTQYF. For the CDR3, the DNA is TGTGCCAGCAGCTTAGATCCGGCGGCGCCCATTTATGGCACAGATACGCAGTATTTT.

This clonotype was counted a few times. The chain has TRBV6-1 and TRBJ2-7; unclear D gene. The CDR3 covers 16 residues. Trimming removed 0 bases from V and 5 bases from J, with 17 bases in between. Germline CDR1 and CDR2: MNHNS and SASEGT. CDR3 nucleotide sequence: TGTGCCAGCAGTGAAGCCGGGCCCCCAAAATTCCACGAGCAGTACTTC. The encoded protein is CASSEAGPPKFHEQYF.

J is TRBJ1-6 and V is TRBV28, with D possibly TRBD1 on 5 matching bases. Germline V gene data show CDR1 as MDHEN and CDR2 as SYDVKM. The V and J ends lost 5 bases and 14 bases respectively, with 13 bases between them. This CDR3 contains 12 residues. The CDR3 protein is CASSGEPTALHF. The DNA of the CDR3 is TGTGCCAGCAGTGGGGAGCCGACAGCCCTCCACTTT. The full variable domain, its missing parts supplied by reference TRBV28 and TRBJ1-6, is DVKVTQSSRYLVKRTGEKVFLECVQDMDHENMFWYRQDPGLGLRLIYFSYDVKMKEKGDIPEGYSVSREKKERFSLILESASTNQTSMYLCASSGEPTALHFGNGTRLTVT.

CDR3 protein: CSARSQARDGYTF. The CDR3 nucleotides are TGCAGTGCTAGGAGCCAGGCACGGGATGGCTACACCTTC. The chain couples TRBV20-1 to TRBJ1-2; D is unresolved. The CDR3 is 13 amino acids. The V end lost 3 bases, the J end lost 6 bases, and 14 bases lay between the germline ends. CDR1 DFQATT and CDR2 SNEGSKA come from the germline V gene (reference sequence).

This clonotype was counted between two and nine times. The gene calls are TRBV9 and TRBJ2-1, with 9 bases aligning to TRBD2. Germline CDR1 SGDLS, CDR2 YYNGEE. CDR3 length equals 15 residues. The J segment lost 5 bases and the V segment lost 0 bases, leaving 3 bases of the junction unmatched. Here the CDR3 DNA reads TGTGCCAGCAGCGTAGGGGGACTAGCCCACAATGAGCAGTTCTTC. Translating gives CASSVGGLAHNEQFF.

Only one count was recorded for this clonotype. V is TRBV20-1 and J is TRBJ2-7; 8 bases fit TRBD1. This CDR3 contains 16 residues. V shed 3 bases and J 5 bases; nucleotides not matched to a gene: 15. Germline V gene lookup returns CDR1 DFQATT and CDR2 SNEGSKA (reference sequence). The CDR3 DNA is TGCAGTGCTAGTTCAACAGCTCGGACAGGGAATCACGAGCAGTACTTC. Translating gives CSASSTARTGNHEQYF.

Many counts were recorded for this clonotype. The V and J genes are TRBV5-1 and TRBJ2-7, with TRBD1 identical over 7 bases. Germline V gene lookup returns CDR1 SGHRS and CDR2 YFSETQ. V shed 0 bases, J shed 2 bases, and the junction held 2 bases outside the gene matches. The CDR3 consists of 14 residues. The CDR3 region is CASSLEQGPYEQYF. In DNA form, the CDR3 reads TGCGCCAGCAGCTTGGAACAGGGGCCCTACGAGCAGTACTTC.

Written as DNA, the CDR3 is TGTGCCAGCAGCGAAGAAGGATGGATGGCAGATACGCAGTATTTT. Amino acids: CASSEEGWMADTQYF. The rearrangement joins TRBV9 to TRBJ2-3; no clear D gene. Germline V lookup: CDR1 SGDLS, CDR2 YYNGEE. V shed 3 bases and J shed 4 bases, with 15 bases lying between them. The CDR3 spans 15 residues.

This clonotype is a singleton in its sample. The J gene is TRBJ2-5, the V gene TRBV7-2; the match to TRBD1 covers 8 bases. CDR1 is SGHTA, CDR2 FQGNSA, per germline. The CDR3 spans 15 residues. V lost 3 bases to trimming and J lost 5 bases; unmatched junction nucleotides: 8. The CDR3 loop reads CASSLNQGAGETQYF. In DNA, the CDR3 is TGTGCCAGCAGCTTGAATCAGGGGGCTGGGGAGACCCAGTACTTC.

Only a few counts were recorded for this clonotype. V is TRBV28 and J is TRBJ2-3; TRBD1 is a possible D gene (6 bases). Germline values: CDR1 MDHEN, CDR2 SYDVKM. CDR3 length: 14 residues. The V end was cut by 4 bases, the J end by 4 bases, with 12 bases between. CDR3 in DNA: TGTGCCAGCAGTTGGGCGAAGGGGGCAGATACGCAGTATTTT. This codes for CASSWAKGADTQYF.